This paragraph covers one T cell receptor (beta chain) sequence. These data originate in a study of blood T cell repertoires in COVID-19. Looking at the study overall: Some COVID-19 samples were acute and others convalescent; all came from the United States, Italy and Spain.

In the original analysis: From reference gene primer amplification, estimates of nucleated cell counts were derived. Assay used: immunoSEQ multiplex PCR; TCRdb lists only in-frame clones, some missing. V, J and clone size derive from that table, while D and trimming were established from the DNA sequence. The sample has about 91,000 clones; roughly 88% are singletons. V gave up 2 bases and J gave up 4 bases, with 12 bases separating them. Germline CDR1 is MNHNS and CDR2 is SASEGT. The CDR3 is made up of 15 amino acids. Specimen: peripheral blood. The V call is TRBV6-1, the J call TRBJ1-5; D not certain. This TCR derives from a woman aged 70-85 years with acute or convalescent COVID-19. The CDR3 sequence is CASSEISTVNQPQHF. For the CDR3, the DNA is TGTGCCAGCAGTGAAATATCTACAGTTAATCAGCCCCAGCATTTT.